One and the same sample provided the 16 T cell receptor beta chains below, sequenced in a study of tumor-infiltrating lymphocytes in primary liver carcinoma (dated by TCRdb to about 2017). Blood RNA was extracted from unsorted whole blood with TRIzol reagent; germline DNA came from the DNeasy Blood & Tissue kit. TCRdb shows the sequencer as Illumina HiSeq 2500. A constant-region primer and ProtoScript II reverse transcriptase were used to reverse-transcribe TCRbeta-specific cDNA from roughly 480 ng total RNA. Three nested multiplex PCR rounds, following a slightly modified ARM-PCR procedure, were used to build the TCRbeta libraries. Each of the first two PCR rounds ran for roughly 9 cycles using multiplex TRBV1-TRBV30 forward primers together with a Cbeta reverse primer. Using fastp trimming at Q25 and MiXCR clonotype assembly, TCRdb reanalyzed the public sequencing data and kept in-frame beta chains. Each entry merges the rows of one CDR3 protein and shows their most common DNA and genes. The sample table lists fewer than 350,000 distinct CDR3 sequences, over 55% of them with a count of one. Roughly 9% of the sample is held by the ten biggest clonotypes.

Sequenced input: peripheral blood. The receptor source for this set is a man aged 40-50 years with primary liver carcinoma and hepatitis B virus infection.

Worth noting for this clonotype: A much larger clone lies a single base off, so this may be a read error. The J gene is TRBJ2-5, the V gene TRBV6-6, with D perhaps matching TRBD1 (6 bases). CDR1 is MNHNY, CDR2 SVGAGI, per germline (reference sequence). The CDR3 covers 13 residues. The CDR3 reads CANSGQGRETQYF. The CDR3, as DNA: TGTGCCAACAGTGGGCAGGGGCGGGAGACCCAGTACTTC.

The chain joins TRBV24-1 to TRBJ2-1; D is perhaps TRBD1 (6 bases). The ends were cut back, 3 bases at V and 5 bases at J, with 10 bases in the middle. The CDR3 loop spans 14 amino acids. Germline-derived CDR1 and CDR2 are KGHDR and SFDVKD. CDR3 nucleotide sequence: TGTGCCACCAGTGATCCAGGACAGAACAATGAGCAGTTCTTC. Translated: CATSDPGQNNEQFF.

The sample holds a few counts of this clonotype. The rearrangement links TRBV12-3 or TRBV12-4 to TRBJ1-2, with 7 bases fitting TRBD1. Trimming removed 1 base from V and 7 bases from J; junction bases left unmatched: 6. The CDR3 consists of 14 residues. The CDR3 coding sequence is TGTGCCAGCAGTTTAGACAGGGGAAAAGGTGGCTACACCTTC. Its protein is CASSLDRGKGGYTF.

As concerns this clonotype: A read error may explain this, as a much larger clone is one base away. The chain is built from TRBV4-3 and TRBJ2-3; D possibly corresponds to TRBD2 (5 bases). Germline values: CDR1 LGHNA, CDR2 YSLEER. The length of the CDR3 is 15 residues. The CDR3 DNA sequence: TGCGCCAGCAGCCACCAGCGGAGTAGCACAGATAGGCAGTATTTT. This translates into CASSHQRSSTDRQYF.

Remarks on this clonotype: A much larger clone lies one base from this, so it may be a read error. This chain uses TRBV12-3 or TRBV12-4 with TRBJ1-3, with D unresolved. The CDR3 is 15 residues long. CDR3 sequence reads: CASSFGRTSGNTMYF. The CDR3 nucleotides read TGTGCCAGCAGCTTCGGACGCACTTCTGGAAACACCATGTATTTT.

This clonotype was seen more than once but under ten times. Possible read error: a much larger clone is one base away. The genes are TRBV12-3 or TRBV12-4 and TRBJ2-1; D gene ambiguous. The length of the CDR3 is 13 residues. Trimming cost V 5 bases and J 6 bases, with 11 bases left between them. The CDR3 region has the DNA TGTGCCAGCAGTGGGAACGGATCCAATGAGCAGTTCTTC. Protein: CASSGNGSNEQFF.

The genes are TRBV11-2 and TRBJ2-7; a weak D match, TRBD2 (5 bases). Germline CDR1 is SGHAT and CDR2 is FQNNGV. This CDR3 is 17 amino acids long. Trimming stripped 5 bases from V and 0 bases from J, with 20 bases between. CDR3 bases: TGTGCCAGCAGCCTTATCAAGAGGGCTAGGACCTCCTACGAGCAGTACTTC. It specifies CASSLIKRARTSYEQYF. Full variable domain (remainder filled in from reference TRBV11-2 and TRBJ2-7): EAGVAQSPRYKIIEKRQSVAFWCNPISGHATLYWYQQILGQGPKLLIQFQNNGVVDDSQLPKDRFSAERLKGVDSTLKIQPAKLEDSAVYLCASSLIKRARTSYEQYFGPGTRLTVT.

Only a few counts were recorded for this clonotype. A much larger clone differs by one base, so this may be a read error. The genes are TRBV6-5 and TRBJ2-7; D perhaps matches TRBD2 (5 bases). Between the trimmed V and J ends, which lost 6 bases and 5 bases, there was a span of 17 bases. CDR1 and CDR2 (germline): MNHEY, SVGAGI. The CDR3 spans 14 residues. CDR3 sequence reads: CASRYARGSNEQYF. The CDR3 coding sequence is TGTGCCAGCAGATATGCACGGGGAAGTAACGAGCAGTACTTC.

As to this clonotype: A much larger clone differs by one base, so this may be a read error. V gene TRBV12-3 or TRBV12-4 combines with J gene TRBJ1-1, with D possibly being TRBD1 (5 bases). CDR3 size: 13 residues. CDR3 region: CDSSRLGVTEAFF. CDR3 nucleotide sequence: TGTGACAGCAGCCGCCTGGGGGTGACTGAAGCTTTCTTT.

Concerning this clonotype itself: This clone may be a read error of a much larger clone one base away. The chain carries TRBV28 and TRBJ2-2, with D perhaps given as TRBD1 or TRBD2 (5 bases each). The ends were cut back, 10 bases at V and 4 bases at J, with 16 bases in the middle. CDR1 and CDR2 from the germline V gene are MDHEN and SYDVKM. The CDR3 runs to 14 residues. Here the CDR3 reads CATSRDPTTGELFF. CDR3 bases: TGTGCCACTTCGAGGGACCCAACCACCGGGGAGCTGTTTTTT.

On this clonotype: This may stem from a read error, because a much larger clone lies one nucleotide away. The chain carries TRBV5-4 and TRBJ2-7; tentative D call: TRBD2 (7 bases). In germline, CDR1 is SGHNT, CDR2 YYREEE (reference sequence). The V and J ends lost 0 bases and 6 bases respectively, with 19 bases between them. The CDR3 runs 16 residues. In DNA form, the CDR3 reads TGTGCCAGCAGCTTGGGGGCGGGGGACAACTTTCGCGAGCAGTACTTC. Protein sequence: CASSLGAGDNFREQYF.

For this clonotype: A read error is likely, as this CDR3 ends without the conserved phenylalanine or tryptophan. CDR3 nucleotide sequence: TGTGCCAGCAGCCGCACACAGGCTCGATCCTACAATGAGCAGTTCCTC. Its translation: CASSRTQARSYNEQFL. This rearrangement joins TRBV11-2 to TRBJ2-1, with D tentatively TRBD1 (5 bases). V was clipped by 5 bases and J by 1 base, with 15 bases between them. The CDR3 sequence is 16 residues long. Germline V gene sequence: CDR1 SGHAT, CDR2 FQNNGV.

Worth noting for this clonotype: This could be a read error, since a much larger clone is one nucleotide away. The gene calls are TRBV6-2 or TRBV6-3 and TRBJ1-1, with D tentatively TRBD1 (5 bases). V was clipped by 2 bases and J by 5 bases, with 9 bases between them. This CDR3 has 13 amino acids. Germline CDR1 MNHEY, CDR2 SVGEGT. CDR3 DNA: TGTGCCAGCAGTTACGGGGCGTCTACTGAAGCTTTCTTT. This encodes CASSYGASTEAFF.

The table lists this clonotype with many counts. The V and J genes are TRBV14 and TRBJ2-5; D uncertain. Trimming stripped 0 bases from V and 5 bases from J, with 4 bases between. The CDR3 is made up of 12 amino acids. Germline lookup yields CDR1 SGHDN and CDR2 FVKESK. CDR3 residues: CASSQDWETQYF. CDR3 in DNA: TGTGCCAGCAGCCAAGATTGGGAGACCCAGTACTTC.

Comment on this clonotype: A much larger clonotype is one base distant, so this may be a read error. CDR3 bases: TGTGACAGCAGTTCAATTAAAGGACAGATCAATGAGCAGTTCTTC. Its protein is CDSSSIKGQINEQFF. The V call is TRBV12-3 or TRBV12-4, the J call TRBJ2-1; the D gene is possibly TRBD1 (6 bases). CDR3 length equals 15 residues.

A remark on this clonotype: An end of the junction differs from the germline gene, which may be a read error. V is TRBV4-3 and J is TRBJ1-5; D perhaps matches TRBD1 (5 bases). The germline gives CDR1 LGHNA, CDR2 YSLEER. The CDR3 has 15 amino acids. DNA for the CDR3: TGCGCCAGCAGCCAAGGATGGGGCAGCAATCAACCCCAGCATTTT. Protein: CASSQGWGSNQPQHF.